This is a list of T cell receptor beta chains from one sample in a study of STAT3 mutations in large granular lymphocyte leukemia. Repertoires were generated with immunoSEQ multiplex PCR, while TCRdb's copy carries only in-frame clones and drops some. The sample yields approximately 20,000 clones, around 92% seen once. The sequenced sample consisted of peripheral blood mononuclear cells. These receptors originate from a man aged 60 to 75 with T-cell large granular lymphocyte leukemia. Some clones in this sample may be carry-over from other donors' samples. CDR3s include the opening cysteine and the closing phenylalanine or tryptophan. D genes are given only for firm matches.

D	V	J	DNA	CDR3
TRBD1	TRBV5-6	TRBJ1-1	TGTGCCAGCAGCTGGAGGACAGGTTTGGTAACTGAAGCTTTCTTT	CASSWRTGLVTEAFF
.	TRBV5-4	TRBJ2-3	TGTGCCAGCAGCTTGGAGGAGGGCACAGATACGCAGTATTTT	CASSLEEGTDTQYF
TRBD1	TRBV7-9	TRBJ1-2	TGTGCCAGCAGCTTAGGGGGACAGGGGAACTATGGCTACACCTTC	CASSLGGQGNYGYTF
.	TRBV7-9	TRBJ2-7	TGTGCCAGCAGCTTAGAGTTCTACGAGCAGTACTTC	CASSLEFYEQYF
.	TRBV7-8	TRBJ1-1	TGTGCCAGCAGCTTAGGAACGGCGCGGGCAGGATGGAACACTGAAGCTTTCTTT	CASSLGTARAGWNTEAFF
.	TRBV28	TRBJ2-7	TGTGCCAGCAGTTTATCGGGGGGCGTTTCCTACGAGCAGTACTTC	CASSLSGGVSYEQYF
TRBD1	TRBV4-2	TRBJ2-4	TGTGCCAGCAGCCAAGATGGGACAGGAGGAAACATTCAGTACTTC	CASSQDGTGGNIQYF
TRBD2	TRBV5-1	TRBJ2-3	TGCGCCAGCAGCTCCTTAAGTAGCGGGAGGGCCGAGGATACGCAGTATTTT	CASSSLSSGRAEDTQYF
TRBD1	TRBV5-1	TRBJ2-5	TGCGCCAGCAGCTCGGGACAGTATCAAGAGACCCAGTACTTC	CASSSGQYQETQYF
TRBD2	TRBV11-1	TRBJ2-7	TGTGCCAGCAGCTTAGGGACTAGCGGGCCGGAGCAGTACTTC	CASSLGTSGPEQYF
.	TRBV19	TRBJ1-1	TGTGCCAGTAGTAATAGGGGTTCGGTGAACACTGAAGCTTTCTTT	CASSNRGSVNTEAFF